The 23 T cell receptor beta chains presented below share a single source sample, sequenced in a study of T cell responses to AZD1222 COVID-19 vaccine. Sequencing used immunoSEQ multiplex PCR; TCRdb keeps in-frame clones, though not all of them. The sample lists 150,000 to 200,000 clones, about 90% occurring once. Material: peripheral blood, obtained 28 days after the second AZD1222 dose. Receptor source: an adult who received the AZD1222 COVID-19 vaccine.

The gene calls are TRBV29-1 and TRBJ1-3, with D possibly being TRBD1 (5 bases). Germline V gene sequence: CDR1 SQVTM, CDR2 ANQGSEA. V dropped 3 bases and J dropped 4 bases, with 7 bases sitting between them. The CDR3 has 12 residues. CDR3 in amino acids: CSVEGRGNTIYF. CDR3 coding DNA: TGCAGCGTTGAGGGGCGCGGAAACACCATATATTTT.

The V and J genes are TRBV9 and TRBJ2-3, with TRBD2 as a possible D gene (6 bases). Trimming shortened V by 4 bases and J by 10 bases, and 19 bases separated the two germline ends. Germline values: CDR1 SGDLS, CDR2 YYNGEE. The CDR3 loop spans 14 amino acids. The CDR3 DNA is TGTGCCAGCAGCTTTGGACTATCGGGTTTTGCGCAGTATTTT. Translating gives CASSFGLSGFAQYF.

This chain connects TRBV3-1 (or the pseudogene TRBV3-2) to TRBJ1-3; D is unresolved. Trimming removed 0 bases at V and 0 bases at J, with 6 bases between. This CDR3 contains 15 residues. Germline V lookup: CDR1 LGHDT, CDR2 YNNKEL (reference sequence). CDR3 loop: CASSQDSNSGNTIYF. In DNA, the CDR3 is TGTGCCAGCAGCCAAGACTCAAACTCTGGAAACACCATATATTTT.

The chain uses TRBV12-3 or TRBV12-4 and TRBJ1-4, with D possibly matching TRBD1 (5 bases). This CDR3 is built from 13 residues. The V gene lost 5 bases and the J gene lost 7 bases, with 11 bases spanning the gap. CDR3 sequence: CASSIGTVEKLFF. The CDR3 DNA follows: TGTGCCAGCAGTATAGGGACCGTTGAAAAACTGTTTTTT.

The V call is TRBV12-3 or TRBV12-4, the J call TRBJ2-1; either TRBD1 or TRBD2 may supply D (5 bases each). The CDR3 has 13 amino acids. Trimming removed 4 bases at V and 7 bases at J, with 11 bases between. CDR3 sequence: CASSSRGGNEQFF. Written as DNA, the CDR3 is TGTGCCAGCAGTTCGAGGGGTGGAAATGAGCAGTTCTTC.

J is TRBJ2-7 and V is TRBV30; the D is unclear. The V gene lost 2 bases and the J gene lost 4 bases, with 6 bases spanning the gap. This CDR3 has 11 amino acids. Germline loops: CDR1 GTSNPN, CDR2 SVGIG (reference sequence). CDR3 residues: CAWSSDYEQYF. In DNA, the CDR3 is TGTGCCTGGAGTTCCGATTACGAGCAGTACTTC.

CDR3 region: CASSLAFGADTQYF. CDR3 DNA sequence: TGTGCCAGCAGCTTGGCATTTGGAGCAGATACGCAGTATTTT. This rearrangement joins TRBV5-4 to TRBJ2-3, with unresolved D. Looked up from germline, CDR1 is SGHNT and CDR2 is YYREEE (reference sequence). This CDR3 has 14 residues. Trimming took 0 bases from V and 4 from J, leaving 9 bases between them.

This chain links TRBV5-6 with TRBJ2-7; 9 nucleotides align to TRBD2. V was pared by 5 bases and J by 5 bases, with 8 bases of the junction left unmatched. Germline V lookup: CDR1 SGHDT, CDR2 YYEEEE. The CDR3 extends over 14 amino acids. CDR3 protein: CASRRGGDLHEQYF. CDR3 nucleotide sequence: TGTGCCAGCAGGCGGGGGGGAGATCTCCACGAGCAGTACTTC.

This clone was counted once. The chain is built from TRBV6-4 and TRBJ1-6; the D is unclear. Trimming cost V 4 bases and J 9 bases, with 10 bases left between them. The CDR3 length is 13 residues. Germline assignment: CDR1 MRHNA and CDR2 SNTAGT. The CDR3 DNA follows: TGTGCCAGCAGTGGGGAGTTCGGTTCACCCCTCCACTTT. It translates to CASSGEFGSPLHF.

The chain recombines TRBV5-1 with TRBJ2-7, with TRBD1 matching over 7 bases. CDR1 is SGHRS and CDR2 is YFSETQ in the germline V gene. J gave up 2 bases and V 2 bases, and 4 bases lay outside the gene matches. The CDR3 covers 14 residues. The CDR3: CASSFRTGTYEQYF. The CDR3, as DNA: TGCGCCAGCAGCTTTCGGACAGGAACCTACGAGCAGTACTTC.

The rearrangement links TRBV5-8 to TRBJ2-4; 8 nucleotides match TRBD1. The CDR3 extends over 19 amino acids. V was pared by 3 bases and J by 0 bases, with 14 bases of the junction left unmatched. The germline gives CDR1 SGHTS, CDR2 YDEGEE. CDR3 sequence: CASSWSGTGGPLAKNIQYF. In DNA form, the CDR3 reads TGTGCCAGCAGCTGGAGTGGGACAGGAGGTCCTCTAGCCAAAAACATTCAGTACTTC.

To note about this clone: Compared with germline, one end of the junction differs, possibly owing to a read error. V is TRBV28 and J is TRBJ1-2; D gene uncertain. CDR1 MDHEN and CDR2 SYDVKM come from the germline V gene. The CDR3 is 10 amino acids. CDR3 region: CASRHTDTAF. As DNA, the CDR3 is TGTGCCAGCAGACACACTGACACGGCCTTC.

V and J are TRBV6-5 and TRBJ1-1; 8 bases are a match to TRBD1. Trimming removed 6 bases from V and 2 bases from J; junction bases left unmatched: 2. Germline V CDR1 and CDR2: MNHEY, SVGAGI. There are 13 residues in the CDR3. CDR3 residues: CASRGQVNTEAFF. The CDR3 bases are TGTGCCAGCAGGGGACAGGTAAACACTGAAGCTTTCTTT.

This clone is a singleton in its sample. V gene TRBV15 combines with J gene TRBJ1-4, with D uncertain. Deletions cut 8 bases from V and 5 bases from J, with 6 bases between. This CDR3 spans 11 amino acids. From germline, CDR1 is LNHNV and CDR2 YYDKDF (reference sequence). The CDR3 DNA reads as TGTGCCACCGGAGAGAATGAAAAACTGTTTTTT. Its protein product is CATGENEKLFF.

This clone was seen only once. The rearrangement links TRBV27 to TRBJ2-7, with 7 bases aligning to TRBD1. Looked up from germline, CDR1 is MNHEY and CDR2 is SMNVEV (reference sequence). Trimming at V came to 7 bases and at J to 3 bases, leaving 12 bases not matched to a gene. This CDR3 region has 15 residues. DNA for the CDR3: TGTGCCAGCACCTCTAGATTTGGACAGGACTACGAGCAGTACTTC. This encodes CASTSRFGQDYEQYF.

V gene TRBV6-7 combines with J gene TRBJ1-3, with D hard to call. TRBV6-7 is an ORF, with its function uncertain. This CDR3 spans 18 amino acids. Trimming left V 7 bases short and J 0 bases short, with 22 bases between. The CDR3 loop reads CASTLRGQTGFSGNTIYF. The CDR3 DNA is TGTGCCAGCACCCTACGCGGCCAAACTGGATTCTCTGGAAACACCATATATTTT.

V is TRBV11-3 and J is TRBJ2-3; TRBD2 matches 10 bases. Germline-derived CDR1 and CDR2 are SGHNT and YENEEA. The CDR3 contains 17 residues. V lost 1 base to trimming and J lost 7 bases; unmatched junction nucleotides: 11. The CDR3 sequence: CASSLATSSGGANTQYF. DNA for the CDR3: TGTGCCAGCAGCTTAGCCACTTCTAGCGGGGGCGCGAATACGCAGTATTTT.

The rearrangement joins TRBV2 to TRBJ1-6; TRBD1 agrees at 7 bases. The CDR3 is 17 residues long. CDR1 and CDR2 (germline): SNHLY, FYNNEI. Trimming at V came to 6 bases and at J to 2 bases, leaving 10 bases not matched to a gene. The CDR3 sequence: CASRLDRPGPYNSPLHF. CDR3 nucleotide sequence: TGTGCCAGCAGGCTGGACAGGCCCGGGCCCTATAATTCACCCCTCCACTTT.

The chain couples TRBV7-9 to TRBJ2-5, with 7 bases lining up with TRBD1. The CDR3 sequence is 15 residues long. CDR1 is SEHNR and CDR2 is FQNEAQ in the germline V gene (reference sequence). The V and J ends lost 3 bases and 2 bases, in that order; junction bases with no gene match: 6. CDR3 sequence reads: CASSFFGTVQETQYF. The CDR3 coding sequence is TGTGCCAGCAGCTTCTTTGGGACAGTACAAGAGACCCAGTACTTC.

The genes are TRBV19 and TRBJ2-2; D might be TRBD1 (6 bases). Germline V lookup: CDR1 LNHDA, CDR2 SQIVND (reference sequence). Trimming removed 7 bases from V and 6 bases from J, with 12 bases in between. The CDR3 is 13 residues long. DNA for the CDR3: TGTGCCAGTAACACCAGGGGACCCGGGGAGCTGTTTTTT. Translated, it gives CASNTRGPGELFF.

J is TRBJ1-6 and V is TRBV2; D is ambiguous. In germline, CDR1 is SNHLY, CDR2 FYNNEI. There are 12 residues in the CDR3. V was trimmed by 2 bases and J by 9 bases, leaving 5 bases between them. CDR3 DNA: TGTGCCAGCAGTGAAACGGCTTCACCCCTCCACTTT. Translating gives CASSETASPLHF.

The rearrangement links TRBV30 to TRBJ2-3; TRBD2 agrees at 16 bases. This CDR3 has 16 residues. With V trimmed by 2 bases and J by 4 bases, 3 bases remained unmatched. CDR1 and CDR2 (germline): GTSNPN, SVGIG (reference sequence). In DNA form, the CDR3 reads TGTGCCTGGAGTCCGGGACTAGCGGGGGGGCCAGATACGCAGTATTTT. Amino acid sequence: CAWSPGLAGGPDTQYF.

The CDR3 is CASSPQTSGGETQYF. CDR3 sequence (DNA): TGTGCCAGCTCACCACAGACTAGCGGGGGAGAGACCCAGTACTTC. The rearrangement joins TRBV18 to TRBJ2-5, with 12 bases lining up with TRBD2. This CDR3 spans 15 amino acids. Looked up from germline, CDR1 is KGHSH and CDR2 is LQKENI. V was pared by 1 base and J by 4 bases, with 1 base of the junction left unmatched. Full variable domain (missing parts from reference TRBV18 and TRBJ2-5): NAGVMQNPRHLVRRRGQEARLRCSPMKGHSHVYWYRQLPEEGLKFMVYLQKENIIDESGMPKERFSAEFPKEGPSILRIQQVVRGDSAAYFCASSPQTSGGETQYFGPGTRLLVL.